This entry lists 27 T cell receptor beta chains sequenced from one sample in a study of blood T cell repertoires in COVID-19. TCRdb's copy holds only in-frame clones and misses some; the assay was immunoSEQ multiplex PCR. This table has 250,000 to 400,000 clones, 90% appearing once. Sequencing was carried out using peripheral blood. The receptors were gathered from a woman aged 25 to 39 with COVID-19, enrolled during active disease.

CDR3 loop: CASSSSRGVGEQFF. The CDR3 nucleotides read TGTGCCAGCAGCTCCTCACGGGGGGTTGGTGAGCAGTTCTTC. The gene calls are TRBV7-9 and TRBJ2-1, with 7 bases that match TRBD2. This CDR3 contains 14 residues. In germline, CDR1 is SEHNR, CDR2 FQNEAQ (reference sequence). V was pared by 4 bases and J by 9 bases, with 9 bases of the junction left unmatched.

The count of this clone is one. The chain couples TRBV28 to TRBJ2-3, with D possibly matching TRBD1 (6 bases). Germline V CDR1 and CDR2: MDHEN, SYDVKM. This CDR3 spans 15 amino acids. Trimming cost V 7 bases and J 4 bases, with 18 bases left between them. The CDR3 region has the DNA TGTGCCAGCACCGATTTGGACAGTCGCCCAGATACGCAGTATTTT. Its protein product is CASTDLDSRPDTQYF.

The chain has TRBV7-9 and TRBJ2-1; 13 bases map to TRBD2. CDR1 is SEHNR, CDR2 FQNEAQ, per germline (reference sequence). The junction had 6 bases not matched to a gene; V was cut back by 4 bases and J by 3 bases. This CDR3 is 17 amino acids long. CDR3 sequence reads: CASSSLLAGGNYNEQFF. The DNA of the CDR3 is TGTGCCAGCAGCTCATTACTAGCGGGGGGGAACTACAATGAGCAGTTCTTC.

The CDR3 DNA sequence: TGTGCCAGCAGTTACTCGATTAGGGGGCCGGGCGGCGGCTACACCTTC. It specifies CASSYSIRGPGGGYTF. The chain uses TRBV6-6 and TRBJ1-2, with 7 bases lining up with TRBD1. J lost 8 bases, V lost 0 bases, and 12 bases had no gene match. Looked up from germline, CDR1 is MNHNY and CDR2 is SVGAGI (reference sequence). The length of the CDR3 is 16 residues.

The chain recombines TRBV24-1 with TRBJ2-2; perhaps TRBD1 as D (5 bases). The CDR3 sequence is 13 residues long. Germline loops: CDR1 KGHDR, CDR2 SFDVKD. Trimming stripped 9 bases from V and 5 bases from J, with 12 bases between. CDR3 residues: CATQTEKTGELFF. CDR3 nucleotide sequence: TGTGCCACCCAGACAGAAAAGACCGGGGAGCTGTTTTTT.

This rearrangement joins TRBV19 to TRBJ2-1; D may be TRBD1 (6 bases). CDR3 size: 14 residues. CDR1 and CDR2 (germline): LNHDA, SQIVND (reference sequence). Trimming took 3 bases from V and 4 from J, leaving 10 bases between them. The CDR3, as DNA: TGTGCCAGTAGTATGAGGACAGCTTACAATGAGCAGTTCTTC. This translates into CASSMRTAYNEQFF.

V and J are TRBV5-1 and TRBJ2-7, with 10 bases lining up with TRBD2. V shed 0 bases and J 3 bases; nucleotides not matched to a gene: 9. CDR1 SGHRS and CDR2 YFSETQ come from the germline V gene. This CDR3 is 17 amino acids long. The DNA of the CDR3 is TGCGCCAGCAGCTTGGATCTAGCGGGAGAAGGTATCTACGAGCAGTACTTC. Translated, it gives CASSLDLAGEGIYEQYF.

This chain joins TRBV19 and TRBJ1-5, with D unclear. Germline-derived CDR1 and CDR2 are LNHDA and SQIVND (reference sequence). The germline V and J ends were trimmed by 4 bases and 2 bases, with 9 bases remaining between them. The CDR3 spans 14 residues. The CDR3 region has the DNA TGTGCCAGTAGTACCGGTTACGGCAATCAGCCCCAGCATTTT. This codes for CASSTGYGNQPQHF.

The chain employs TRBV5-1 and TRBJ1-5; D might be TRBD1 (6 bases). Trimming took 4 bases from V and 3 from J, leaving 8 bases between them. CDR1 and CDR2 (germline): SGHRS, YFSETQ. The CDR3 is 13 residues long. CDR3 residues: CASSVGHNQPQHF. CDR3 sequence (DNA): TGCGCCAGCAGCGTGGGACACAATCAGCCCCAGCATTTT.

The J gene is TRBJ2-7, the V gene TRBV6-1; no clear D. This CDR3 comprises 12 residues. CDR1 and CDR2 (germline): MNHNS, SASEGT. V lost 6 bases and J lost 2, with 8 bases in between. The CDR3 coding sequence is TGTGCCAGCAGCTTCCCTCCCTACGAGCAGTACTTC. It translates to CASSFPPYEQYF.

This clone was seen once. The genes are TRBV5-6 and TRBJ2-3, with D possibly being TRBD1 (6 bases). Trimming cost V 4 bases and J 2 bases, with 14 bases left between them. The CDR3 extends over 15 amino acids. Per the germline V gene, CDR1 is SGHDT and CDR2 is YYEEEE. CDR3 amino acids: CASSVGLGATDTQYF. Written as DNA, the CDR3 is TGTGCCAGCAGCGTGGGCTTGGGGGCCACAGATACGCAGTATTTT.

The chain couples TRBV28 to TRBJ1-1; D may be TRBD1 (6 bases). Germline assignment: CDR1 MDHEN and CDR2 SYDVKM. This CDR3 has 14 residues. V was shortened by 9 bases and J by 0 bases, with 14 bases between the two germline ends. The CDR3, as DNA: TGTGCCAGTTGTATGGGGGCAATGAACACTGAAGCTTTCTTT. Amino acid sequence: CASCMGAMNTEAFF.

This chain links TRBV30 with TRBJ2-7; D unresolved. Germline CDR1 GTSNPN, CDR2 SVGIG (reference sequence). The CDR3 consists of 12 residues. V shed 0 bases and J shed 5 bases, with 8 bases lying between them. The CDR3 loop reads CAWSVDGHEQYF. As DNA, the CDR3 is TGTGCCTGGAGTGTCGATGGCCACGAGCAGTACTTC.

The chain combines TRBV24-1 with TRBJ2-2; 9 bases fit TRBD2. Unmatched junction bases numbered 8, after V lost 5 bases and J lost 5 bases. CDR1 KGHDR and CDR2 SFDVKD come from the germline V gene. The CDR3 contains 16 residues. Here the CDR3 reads CATSALTSGATGELFF. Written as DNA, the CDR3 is TGTGCCACCAGTGCTCTGACTAGCGGAGCGACCGGGGAGCTGTTTTTT.

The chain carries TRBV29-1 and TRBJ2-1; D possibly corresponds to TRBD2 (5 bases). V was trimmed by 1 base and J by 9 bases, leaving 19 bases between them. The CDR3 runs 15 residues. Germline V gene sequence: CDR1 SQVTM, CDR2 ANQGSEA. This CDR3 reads CSVEVERNPRFEQFF. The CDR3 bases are TGCAGCGTTGAAGTAGAGCGGAACCCTCGTTTTGAGCAGTTCTTC.

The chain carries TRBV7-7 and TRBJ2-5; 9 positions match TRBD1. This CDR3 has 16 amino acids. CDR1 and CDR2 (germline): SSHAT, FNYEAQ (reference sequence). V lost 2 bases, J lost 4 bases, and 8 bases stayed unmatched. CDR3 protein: CASSLQGQGGGETQYF. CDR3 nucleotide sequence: TGTGCCAGCAGCTTACAGGGACAGGGCGGTGGAGAGACCCAGTACTTC.

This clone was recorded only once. The CDR3 bases are TGTGCCAGCAGCCAGAGACTAGCGGGAGAGAAATTGTACGAGCAGTACTTC. As protein: CASSQRLAGEKLYEQYF. This rearrangement joins TRBV3-1 (or the pseudogene TRBV3-2) to TRBJ2-7; 12 bases match TRBD2. This CDR3 spans 17 amino acids. J gave up 4 bases and V 3 bases, and 10 bases lay outside the gene matches. Germline V CDR1 and CDR2: LGHDT, YNNKEL (reference sequence).

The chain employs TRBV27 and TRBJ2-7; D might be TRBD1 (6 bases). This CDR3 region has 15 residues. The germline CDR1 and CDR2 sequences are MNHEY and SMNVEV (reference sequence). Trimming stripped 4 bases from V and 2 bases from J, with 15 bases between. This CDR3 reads CASSSAGDVAYEQYF. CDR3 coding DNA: TGTGCCAGCAGTTCTGCAGGGGATGTAGCCTACGAGCAGTACTTC.

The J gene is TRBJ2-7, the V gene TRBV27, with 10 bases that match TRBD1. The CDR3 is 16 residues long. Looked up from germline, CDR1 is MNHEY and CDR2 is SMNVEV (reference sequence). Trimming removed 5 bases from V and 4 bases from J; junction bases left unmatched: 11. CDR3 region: CASSGMRDRGGYEQYF. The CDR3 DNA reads TGTGCCAGCAGTGGAATGAGGGACAGGGGAGGGTACGAGCAGTACTTC.

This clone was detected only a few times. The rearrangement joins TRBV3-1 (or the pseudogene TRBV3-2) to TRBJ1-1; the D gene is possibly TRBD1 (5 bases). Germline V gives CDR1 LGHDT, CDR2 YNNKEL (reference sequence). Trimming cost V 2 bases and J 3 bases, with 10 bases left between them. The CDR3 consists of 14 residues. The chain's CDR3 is CASSQRRVDTEAFF. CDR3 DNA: TGTGCCAGCAGCCAACGCAGGGTGGACACTGAAGCTTTCTTT.

As DNA, the CDR3 is TGTGCCAGCAGCTTCTTGGCGGAAGACAATGAGCAGTTCTTC. It translates to CASSFLAEDNEQFF. This chain joins TRBV7-9 and TRBJ2-1; D gene uncertain. This CDR3 is built from 14 residues. Between the trimmed V and J ends, which lost 3 bases and 5 bases, there was a span of 11 bases. Germline V gives CDR1 SEHNR, CDR2 FQNEAQ (reference sequence).

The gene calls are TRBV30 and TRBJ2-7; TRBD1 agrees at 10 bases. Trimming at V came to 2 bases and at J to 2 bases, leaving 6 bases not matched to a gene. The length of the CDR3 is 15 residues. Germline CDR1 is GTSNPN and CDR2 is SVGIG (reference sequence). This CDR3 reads CAWSPDRGSTYEQYF. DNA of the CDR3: TGTGCCTGGAGTCCGGACAGGGGGTCTACCTACGAGCAGTACTTC.

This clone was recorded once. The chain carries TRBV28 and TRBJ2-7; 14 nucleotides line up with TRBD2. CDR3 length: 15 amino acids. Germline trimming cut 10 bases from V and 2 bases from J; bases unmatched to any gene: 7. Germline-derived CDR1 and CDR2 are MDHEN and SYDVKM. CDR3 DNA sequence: TGTGCCACCCAGGAGGGACTAGCGGGAGCCTACGAGCAGTACTTC. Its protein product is CATQEGLAGAYEQYF.

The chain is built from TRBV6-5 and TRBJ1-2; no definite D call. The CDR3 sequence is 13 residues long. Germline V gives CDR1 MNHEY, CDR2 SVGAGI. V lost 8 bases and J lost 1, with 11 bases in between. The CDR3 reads CASLLQNNYGYTF. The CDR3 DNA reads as TGTGCCAGCCTATTACAGAATAACTATGGCTACACCTTC.

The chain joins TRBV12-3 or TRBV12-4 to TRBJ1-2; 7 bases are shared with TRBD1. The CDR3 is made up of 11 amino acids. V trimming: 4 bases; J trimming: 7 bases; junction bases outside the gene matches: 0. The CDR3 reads CASSYRGGYTF. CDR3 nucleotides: TGTGCCAGCAGTTACAGGGGTGGCTACACCTTC.

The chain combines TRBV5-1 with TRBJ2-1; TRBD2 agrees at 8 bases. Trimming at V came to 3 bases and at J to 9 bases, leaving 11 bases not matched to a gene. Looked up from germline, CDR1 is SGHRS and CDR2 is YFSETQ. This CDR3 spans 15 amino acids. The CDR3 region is CASSSQAGEGGEQFF. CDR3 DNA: TGCGCCAGCAGCTCACAAGCGGGAGAGGGCGGTGAGCAGTTCTTC. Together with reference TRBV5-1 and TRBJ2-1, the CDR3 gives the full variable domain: KAGVTQTPRYLIKTRGQQVTLSCSPISGHRSVSWYQQTPGQGLQFLFEYFSETQRNKGNFPGRFSGRQFSNSRSEMNVSTLELGDSALYLCASSSQAGEGGEQFFGPGTRLTVL.

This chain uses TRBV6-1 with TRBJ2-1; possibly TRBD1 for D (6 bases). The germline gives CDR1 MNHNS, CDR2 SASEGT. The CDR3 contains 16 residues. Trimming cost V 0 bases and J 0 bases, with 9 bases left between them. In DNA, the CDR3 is TGTGCCAGCAGTGAAGCGAGGGGGATCTCCTACAATGAGCAGTTCTTC. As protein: CASSEARGISYNEQFF.